These 30 T cell receptor beta chains came from one sample sequenced in a study of T cell responses to AZD1222 COVID-19 vaccine. Assay used: immunoSEQ multiplex PCR; TCRdb lists only in-frame clones, some missing. The table has under 95,000 clones, just over 85% seen once. The sequencing used peripheral blood, collected on day 0 of AZD1222 vaccination. The receptors shown here come from an adult in good health.

This clone appeared once. V usage is TRBV10-3 and J usage is TRBJ2-2; perhaps D is TRBD1 or TRBD2 (6 bases each). V lost 0 bases to trimming and J lost 4 bases, with 12 bases between them. This CDR3 has 16 residues. From germline, CDR1 is ENHRY and CDR2 SYGVKD. The CDR3 loop is CAISESRGRGTGELFF. The DNA for the CDR3 is TGTGCCATCAGTGAGTCACGGGGGCGCGGCACCGGGGAGCTGTTTTTT.

This clone has a single count. J is TRBJ2-7 and V is TRBV15; D possibly corresponds to TRBD2 (6 bases). Germline V CDR1 and CDR2: LNHNV, YYDKDF (reference sequence). The CDR3 is 15 amino acids. V was clipped by 2 bases and J by 4 bases, with 15 bases between them. The CDR3 region is CATSRFQQAGYEQYF. The CDR3, as DNA: TGTGCCACCAGCAGATTTCAACAGGCGGGGTACGAGCAGTACTTC.

The chain uses TRBV28 and TRBJ2-3, with 7 nucleotides matching TRBD1. This CDR3 region has 15 residues. With V trimmed by 4 bases and J by 4 bases, 8 bases remained unmatched. CDR1 MDHEN and CDR2 SYDVKM come from the germline V gene. The CDR3 bases are TGTGCCAGCAGTTCTCCCGGGACAGTGTCAGATACGCAGTATTTT. This encodes CASSSPGTVSDTQYF.

V usage is TRBV3-1 (or the pseudogene TRBV3-2) and J usage is TRBJ1-4; D is unresolved. Germline values: CDR1 LGHDT, CDR2 YNNKEL (reference sequence). V was clipped by 1 base and J by 8 bases, with 8 bases between them. The CDR3 has 13 residues. CDR3 protein: CASSQADGEKLFF. The CDR3 nucleotides read TGTGCCAGCAGCCAAGCTGACGGCGAAAAACTGTTTTTT.

This chain connects TRBV5-1 to TRBJ2-3; 7 positions match TRBD1. Germline assignment: CDR1 SGHRS and CDR2 YFSETQ. The CDR3 length is 16 residues. Trimming took 2 bases from V and 0 from J; bases not matched to a gene: 6. DNA of the CDR3: TGCGCCAGCAGCTTAGACGGGACAGTTAGCACAGATACGCAGTATTTT. Translating it yields CASSLDGTVSTDTQYF.

This clone has a single count. The genes are TRBV7-2 and TRBJ2-5; maybe TRBD2 (6 bases). This CDR3 is 15 amino acids long. Germline V CDR1 and CDR2: SGHTA, FQGNSA. V lost 6 bases and J lost 2, with 16 bases in between. This CDR3 is CASRALDRGQETQYF. CDR3 DNA: TGTGCCAGCAGAGCCTTAGATCGGGGGCAAGAGACCCAGTACTTC.

This sequence joins TRBV30 and TRBJ1-3; D remains ambiguous. This CDR3 region has 13 residues. V was trimmed by 3 bases and J by 4 bases, leaving 10 bases between them. Germline loops: CDR1 GTSNPN, CDR2 SVGIG (reference sequence). CDR3 sequence: CAWREAGGNTIYF. Written as DNA, the CDR3 is TGTGCCTGGAGGGAGGCTGGAGGAAACACCATATATTTT. The whole variable domain, filled in from reference TRBV30 and TRBJ1-3, reads SQTIHQWPATLVQPVGSPLSLECTVEGTSNPNLYWYRQAAGRGLQLLFYSVGIGQISSEVPQNLSASRPQDRQFILSSKKLLLSDSGFYLCAWREAGGNTIYFGEGSWLTVV.

The V and J genes are TRBV5-4 and TRBJ2-5; the match to TRBD1 covers 8 bases. Trimming at V came to 1 base and at J to 5 bases, leaving 1 base not matched to a gene. The CDR3 covers 13 residues. Germline V lookup: CDR1 SGHNT, CDR2 YYREEE (reference sequence). Written as DNA, the CDR3 is TGTGCCAGCAGCTTGACAGGGGGGGAGACCCAGTACTTC. Translated, it gives CASSLTGGETQYF.

This clone has only a few counts. The chain is built from TRBV5-4 and TRBJ2-3; D call uncertain. The CDR3 loop spans 12 amino acids. The V end was cut by 4 bases, the J end by 7 bases, with 10 bases between. Germline CDR1 and CDR2: SGHNT and YYREEE (reference sequence). The CDR3 nucleotides read TGTGCCAGCAGCCCTGGACCCAATACGCAGTATTTT. This encodes CASSPGPNTQYF.

The CDR3 nucleotides are TGTGCCAGCAGCTTAGACCAGGGAGAAATTGGAAACACCATATATTTT. The encoded protein is CASSLDQGEIGNTIYF. The chain recombines TRBV11-3 with TRBJ1-3; maybe TRBD1 (5 bases). Between the trimmed V and J ends, which lost 0 bases and 3 bases, there was a span of 12 bases. CDR3 length: 16 residues. Looked up from germline, CDR1 is SGHNT and CDR2 is YENEEA.

V gene TRBV5-4 combines with J gene TRBJ1-4; 10 positions match TRBD1. Trimming removed 4 bases from V and 4 bases from J; junction bases left unmatched: 4. The CDR3 spans 15 residues. The V gene's germline CDR1 is SGHNT and CDR2 YYREEE (reference sequence). The CDR3: CASSPRTGGNEKLFF. CDR3 nucleotides: TGTGCCAGCAGCCCCCGGACAGGGGGTAATGAAAAACTGTTTTTT.

This chain joins TRBV27 and TRBJ2-5; D is unresolved. Trimming cost V 5 bases and J 5 bases, with 9 bases left between them. Germline lookup yields CDR1 MNHEY and CDR2 SMNVEV (reference sequence). The CDR3 sequence is 12 residues long. The CDR3 nucleotides read TGTGCCAGCAGTCCACGTGGGGAGACCCAGTACTTC. The encoded protein is CASSPRGETQYF.

The genes are TRBV19 and TRBJ2-3, with 7 nucleotides matching TRBD2. The CDR3 runs to 14 residues. Looked up from germline, CDR1 is LNHDA and CDR2 is SQIVND (reference sequence). J was trimmed by 0 bases and V by 3 bases; bases with no gene match: 0. The CDR3 nucleotides are TGTGCCAGTAGTATGGGAGGGAGCACAGATACGCAGTATTTT. Residues: CASSMGGSTDTQYF. Full variable domain (rest looked up from reference TRBV19 and TRBJ2-3): DGGITQSPKYLFRKEGQNVTLSCEQNLNHDAMYWYRQDPGQGLRLIYYSQIVNDFQKGDIAEGYSVSREKKESFPLTVTSAQKNPTAFYLCASSMGGSTDTQYFGPGTRLTVL.

The chain is built from TRBV9 and TRBJ2-7; D uncertain. Per germline, CDR1 SGDLS and CDR2 YYNGEE. This CDR3 has 14 residues. V lost 4 bases to trimming and J lost 0 bases, with 11 bases between them. The CDR3 here is CASSLRTSSYEQYF. In DNA form, the CDR3 reads TGTGCCAGCAGCCTCAGGACGAGCTCCTACGAGCAGTACTTC.

V gene TRBV5-1 combines with J gene TRBJ1-5, with D maybe TRBD1 (5 bases). This CDR3 spans 15 amino acids. Germline CDR1 reads SGHRS; CDR2 reads YFSETQ. Trimming took 0 bases from V and 1 from J, leaving 8 bases between them. In nucleotides, the CDR3 is TGCGCCAGCAGCTTGGGGGGCCAAAGCAATCAGCCCCAGCATTTT. Its translation: CASSLGGQSNQPQHF.

This clone has only a few counts. The rearrangement joins TRBV10-3 to TRBJ1-5; D gene uncertain. The CDR3 totals 13 residues. Germline CDR1 and CDR2: ENHRY and SYGVKD. V shed 6 bases and J shed 0 bases, with 6 bases lying between them. The CDR3 spells CAISWDSNQPQHF. The CDR3 nucleotides read TGTGCCATCAGCTGGGATAGCAATCAGCCCCAGCATTTT.

The gene calls are TRBV3-1 (or the pseudogene TRBV3-2) and TRBJ1-2, with a possible D match to TRBD1 (5 bases). V lost 1 base and J 7 bases, leaving 13 bases between the germline ends. This CDR3 has 14 residues. Looked up from germline, CDR1 is LGHDT and CDR2 is YNNKEL (reference sequence). The CDR3 loop reads CASSQAPGTPGYTF. In nucleotides, the CDR3 is TGTGCCAGCAGCCAAGCCCCAGGGACCCCTGGCTACACCTTC.

A single count supports this clone. This rearrangement joins TRBV6-5 to TRBJ2-1, with a possible D match to TRBD2 (6 bases). Trimming removed 3 bases at V and 6 bases at J, with 15 bases between. The CDR3 consists of 15 residues. CDR1 and CDR2 from the germline V gene are MNHEY and SVGAGI. The CDR3: CASSYTPSSGNEQFF. In nucleotides, the CDR3 is TGTGCCAGCAGTTATACGCCGAGTAGCGGCAATGAGCAGTTCTTC.

A single count supports this clone. This sequence joins TRBV9 and TRBJ1-1; 9 nucleotides line up with TRBD1. CDR3 length: 16 residues. Looked up from germline, CDR1 is SGDLS and CDR2 is YYNGEE. Losses at the gene ends were 3 bases for V and 0 bases for J; bases not matched to a gene: 6. CDR3 DNA: TGTGCCAGCAGCGCCAAGACAGGGGGTATGAACACTGAAGCTTTCTTT. Translation: CASSAKTGGMNTEAFF.

V usage is TRBV7-9 and J usage is TRBJ2-7; TRBD1 matches at 9 bases. The CDR3 has 17 amino acids. J was trimmed by 3 bases and V by 6 bases; bases with no gene match: 15. From germline, CDR1 is SEHNR and CDR2 FQNEAQ (reference sequence). This CDR3 reads CASRVLGQGWDSYEQYF. The CDR3 DNA follows: TGTGCCAGCAGAGTCCTGGGACAGGGCTGGGACAGCTACGAGCAGTACTTC.

J is TRBJ1-5 and V is TRBV5-6; D perhaps matches TRBD1 (6 bases). CDR3 length: 16 residues. Germline-derived CDR1 and CDR2 are SGHDT and YYEEEE. Trimming pared 3 bases from V and 0 bases from J, leaving 13 bases between. The CDR3 here is CASSSYDRHSNQPQHF. CDR3 DNA sequence: TGTGCCAGCAGCTCCTACGACAGGCATAGCAATCAGCCCCAGCATTTT.

The chain uses TRBV2 and TRBJ2-2; TRBD2 is a possible D gene (5 bases). The V and J ends lost 9 bases and 6 bases respectively, with 14 bases between them. The CDR3 is 13 residues long. Germline CDR1 and CDR2: SNHLY and FYNNEI. This CDR3 is CASRGSASGELFF. As DNA, the CDR3 is TGTGCCAGTCGGGGTAGCGCCTCCGGGGAGCTGTTTTTT.

The chain links TRBV9 to TRBJ1-4; TRBD1 matches 10 bases. The ends lost 0 bases at V and 7 bases at J; junction bases unmatched: 6. Germline CDR1 SGDLS, CDR2 YYNGEE. The CDR3 extends over 16 amino acids. CDR3 bases: TGTGCCAGCAGCGTAGGGTGGGACAGGGGAGGTGAAAAACTGTTTTTT. Amino acid sequence: CASSVGWDRGGEKLFF. Variable domain in full (rest from reference TRBV9 and TRBJ1-4): DSGVTQTPKHLITATGQRVTLRCSPRSGDLSVYWYQQSLDQGLQFLIQYYNGEERAKGNILERFSAQQFPDLHSELNLSSLELGDSALYFCASSVGWDRGGEKLFFGSGTQLSVL.

The J gene is TRBJ2-1, the V gene TRBV4-1, with D possibly being TRBD2 (6 bases). Between the trimmed V and J ends, which lost 3 bases and 5 bases, there was a span of 14 bases. There are 15 residues in the CDR3. Germline values: CDR1 MGHRA, CDR2 YSYEKL. CDR3 DNA sequence: TGCGCCAGCAGCCAGGACCGGACTATACACAATGAGCAGTTCTTC. Translating it yields CASSQDRTIHNEQFF.

In its sample, this clone was seen a few times. The CDR3 loop reads CASSLITPVGYTF. In DNA, the CDR3 is TGTGCCAGCAGTTTAATAACACCCGTTGGCTACACCTTC. The V and J genes are TRBV28 and TRBJ1-2; D not certain. V lost 2 bases to trimming and J lost 7 bases, with 11 bases between them. The CDR3 loop spans 13 amino acids. Germline V CDR1 and CDR2: MDHEN, SYDVKM.

The chain links TRBV30 to TRBJ2-7; D is ambiguous. Germline V gene data show CDR1 as GTSNPN and CDR2 as SVGIG (reference sequence). Trimming took off 0 bases at V and 0 bases at J, with 6 bases between the two ends. The CDR3 is 13 residues long. CDR3 nucleotide sequence: TGTGCCTGGAGTGTGGGCAGCTCCTACGAGCAGTACTTC. This sequence encodes CAWSVGSSYEQYF.

V and J are TRBV3-1 (or the pseudogene TRBV3-2) and TRBJ2-5; D gene uncertain. Trimming pared 4 bases from V and 3 bases from J, leaving 9 bases between. Germline V lookup: CDR1 LGHDT, CDR2 YNNKEL (reference sequence). This CDR3 is 13 amino acids long. The CDR3 region has the DNA TGTGCCAGCAGCCGTTGGGTGGAAGAGACCCAGTACTTC. Encoded protein: CASSRWVEETQYF.

This chain joins TRBV3-1 (or the pseudogene TRBV3-2) and TRBJ2-1; 8 bases map to TRBD2. The trim removed 7 bases at V and 7 bases at J, leaving 12 bases unmatched. The CDR3 totals 15 residues. Germline V CDR1 and CDR2: LGHDT, YNNKEL (reference sequence). CDR3 sequence (DNA): TGTGCCAGCACTGATGGGAGCGGGAGTAAGAATGAGCAGTTCTTC. Translating it yields CASTDGSGSKNEQFF.

The rearrangement uses TRBV6-2 or TRBV6-3 and TRBJ2-4, with TRBD2 matching 10 bases. Per germline, CDR1 MNHEY and CDR2 SVGEGT. The CDR3 runs to 15 residues. V shed 3 bases and J 8 bases; nucleotides not matched to a gene: 7. For the CDR3, the DNA is TGTGCCAGCAGTTATGATTCTAGCGGGAGTTACATTCAGTACTTC. Translating it yields CASSYDSSGSYIQYF.

The rearrangement links TRBV7-2 to TRBJ2-2; 10 bases fit TRBD2. Unmatched junction bases numbered 7, after V lost 5 bases and J lost 4 bases. The CDR3 sequence is 16 residues long. CDR1 and CDR2 from the germline V gene are SGHTA and FQGNSA. The CDR3 DNA sequence: TGTGCCAGCAGCCCAGCGGGAGGGCCGAGCACCGGGGAGCTGTTTTTT. The encoded protein is CASSPAGGPSTGELFF. The variable domain in full, completed from reference TRBV7-2 and TRBJ2-2, reads GAGVSQSPSNKVTEKGKDVELRCDPISGHTALYWYRQSLGQGLEFLIYFQGNSAPDKSGLPSDRFSAERTGGSVSTLTIQRTQQEDSAVYLCASSPAGGPSTGELFFGEGSRLTVL.